A selection of T cell receptor beta chains follows, all from one sample in a study of beta chain features in type 1 diabetes. Profiled with immunoSEQ multiplex PCR; TCRdb holds only in-frame clones, not every one. The sample holds 900,000 or so clones; about 17% are singletons and the top ten take 0.02% to 0.025%. Input material: naive CD4+ T cells from blood. These receptors came from a woman aged 18-29 years in good health. The CDR3 runs from the conserved cysteine through the conserved F or W. Each record gives: D gene, clone size, J gene, V gene, CDR3 DNA, CDR3 protein. A D gene is named only where the DNA matches it firmly. Clone size is given for some rows only: seen once, a few or many times, or a class if the clone is expanded.

- | - | TRBJ2-7 | TRBV29-1 | TGCAGCGTTGAAGGGACGGCTGGGGCTTACGAGCAGTACTTC | CSVEGTAGAYEQYF
- | - | TRBJ2-5 | TRBV6-5 | TGTGCCAGCAGTCCCCTAGGCCAAGAGACCCAGTACTTC | CASSPLGQETQYF
- | - | TRBJ1-3 | TRBV21-1 | TGTGCCAGCAGCTCTCGGACAGGGTTCTTATATTTT | CASSSRTGFLYF
- | - | TRBJ1-1 | TRBV4-3 | TGCGCCAGCAGCCAAGGGACAGTGAACACTGAAGCTTTCTTT | CASSQGTVNTEAFF
TRBD2 | - | TRBJ2-1 | TRBV19 | TGTGCCAGTAACACGGGACTAGCGGGAGTCAATGAGCAGTTCTTC | CASNTGLAGVNEQFF
TRBD2 | few | TRBJ2-5 | TRBV27 | TGTGCCAGCAGTTTGAAGGCGGGAGTACAAGAGACCCAGTACTTC | CASSLKAGVQETQYF
- | - | TRBJ2-2 | TRBV21-1 | TGTGCCAGCAGCAGAAAACAGGGGCCCGAGGACACCGGGGAGCTGTTTTTT | CASSRKQGPEDTGELFF
- | few | TRBJ2-7 | TRBV10-3 | TGTGCCATCTCCGCTGCCTCGTACGAGCAGTACTTC | CAISAASYEQYF
TRBD2 | few | TRBJ2-7 | TRBV10-3 | TGTGCCATCAGTGAGTGGACTAGCGGGGCCTACGAGCAGTACTTC | CAISEWTSGAYEQYF
TRBD2 | few | TRBJ2-1 | TRBV10-3 | TGTGCCATCAGTACCCGAGTAGGGACTAGCGGGAGTGTTGAGCAGTTCTTC | CAISTRVGTSGSVEQFF
TRBD2 | - | TRBJ2-1 | TRBV5-1 | TGCGCCAGCAGCCCGCGAGGGGCGGGAGGTAAGGATGAGCAGTTCTTC | CASSPRGAGGKDEQFF
TRBD1 | - | TRBJ2-7 | TRBV28 | TGTGCCAGCACCTTAGCCGGGACAGGGTCACTCGAGCAGTACTTC | CASTLAGTGSLEQYF
TRBD1 | - | TRBJ1-2 | TRBV5-1 | TGCGCCAGCAGCGTTGACAGGGGCTCATATGGCTACACCTTC | CASSVDRGSYGYTF
- | - | TRBJ2-3 | TRBV5-8 | TGTGCCAGCAGCTTTCAGGCACCCACAGATACGCAGTATTTT | CASSFQAPTDTQYF
TRBD2 | few | TRBJ2-5 | TRBV10-3 | TGTGCCATCATTAGACTAGCGGGGAGTATAGAGACCCAGTACTTC | CAIIRLAGSIETQYF
- | few | TRBJ2-3 | TRBV4-3 | TGCGCCAGCAGCCCCGGACCCGACACAGATACGCAGTATTTT | CASSPGPDTDTQYF
TRBD2 | few | TRBJ2-7 | TRBV6-5 | TGTGCCAGCGGCAGACTAGCGGGAGACTACGAGCAGTACTTC | CASGRLAGDYEQYF
- | - | TRBJ2-2 | TRBV7-9 | TGTGCCAGCAGCTTAGACGGCAGATGGAGCGGGGAGCTGTTTTTT | CASSLDGRWSGELFF
TRBD2 | - | TRBJ2-1 | TRBV5-6 | TGTGCCAGCGAAGTAGCGGGAGAATCCTACAATGAGCAGTTCTTC | CASEVAGESYNEQFF
- | few | TRBJ2-7 | TRBV4-3 | TGCGCCAGCAGCCAAGATTCTTCCGACCCAGGTTACGAGCAGTACTTC | CASSQDSSDPGYEQYF
TRBD1 | few | TRBJ1-2 | TRBV27 | TGTGCCAGCAGTCGACAGGGTCCGGGAGGCTACACCTTC | CASSRQGPGGYTF
- | - | TRBJ1-4 | TRBV27 | TGTGCCAGCAGTTTATCGAAGTTGCCAGGGTTAGCGGAAAAACTGTTTTTT | CASSLSKLPGLAEKLFF
TRBD1 | few | TRBJ2-7 | TRBV7-2 | TGTGCCAGCAGCTCGACAGGGCTGAGCGAGCAGTACTTC | CASSSTGLSEQYF
- | few | TRBJ1-1 | TRBV19 | TGTGCCAGTAGTCCTTCCGGGGCGGAAGCTTTCTTT | CASSPSGAEAFF
- | - | TRBJ2-7 | TRBV7-9 | TGTGCCAGCAGCTTAGGACAAAACCCGTACTTC | CASSLGQNPYF
TRBD1 | - | TRBJ2-7 | TRBV15 | TGTGCCACCAGCAGTGGGACAGGGTATTTGACACTCTACGAGCAGTACTTC | CATSSGTGYLTLYEQYF
- | few | TRBJ2-7 | TRBV7-2 | TGTGCCAGCAGCCCGGCGAACTCCTACGAGCAGTACTTC | CASSPANSYEQYF
- | - | TRBJ2-5 | TRBV7-9 | TGTGCCAGCAGCTTTGGGAGGGGGGAGACCCAGTACTTC | CASSFGRGETQYF
- | - | TRBJ1-1 | TRBV19 | TGTGCCAGTAGTATCGGAAAGGGTTGGTACACTGAAGCTTTCTTT | CASSIGKGWYTEAFF
TRBD1 | - | TRBJ1-4 | TRBV10-3 | TGTGCCATCAGTGAGAGCGGTCCGGGACAGTCGAATGAAAAACTGTTTTTT | CAISESGPGQSNEKLFF
- | - | TRBJ2-7 | TRBV21-1 | TGTGCCAGCAGCCCCCGAGCCTCTATTGGGACAGGAGGTAGCTCCTACGAGCAGTACTTC | CASSPRASIGTGGSSYEQYF
TRBD1 | - | TRBJ1-1 | TRBV15 | TGTGCCACCAGCAGCCTATCCGCCGACAGGGCCTGG | CATSSLSADRAW
TRBD1 | - | TRBJ1-1 | TRBV19 | TGTGCCAGTAGTAACAGGGGGCTAATGAACACTGAAGCTTTCTTT | CASSNRGLMNTEAFF
- | - | TRBJ2-7 | TRBV28 | TGTGCCAGCAGTACCTCCGGGACTCCGAACTACGAGCAGTACTTC | CASSTSGTPNYEQYF
TRBD1 | few | TRBJ2-4 | TRBV28 | TGTGCCAGCATGGACAGGCTCGCCATTCAGTACTTC | CASMDRLAIQYF
TRBD2 | - | TRBJ2-7 | TRBV27 | TGTGCCAGCAGTTTGGCTAGCGGGGGAACCTACGAGCAGTACTTC | CASSLASGGTYEQYF
- | - | TRBJ2-3 | TRBV7-6 | TGTGCCAGCAGCAGGCGGACGGGCACAGATACGCAGTATTTT | CASSRRTGTDTQYF